This section outlines one T cell receptor (beta chain) sequence together with its context. Amplification used 60 Vbeta primers and 13 Jbeta primers. Measured with immunoSEQ multiplex PCR; TCRdb has only the in-frame clones, and not every one. There are over 120,000 clones in the sample; under 90% occur only once, and just over 4.5% lies in the top ten. This record comes from a study of cytomegalovirus exposure and HLA in healthy donors. Germline lookup yields CDR1 MDHEN and CDR2 SYDVKM. V was trimmed by 7 bases and J by 5 bases, leaving 20 bases between them. CDR3 length: 15 residues. The TCR was taken from a man aged 35-49 years in good health and CMV-seronegative. Sequenced sample: PBMCs. V is TRBV28 and J is TRBJ1-2; D not certain. The CDR3 here is CASTPRGPLAYGYTF. As DNA, the CDR3 is TGTGCCAGCACCCCACGAGGGCCTCTGGCGTATGGCTACACCTTC.